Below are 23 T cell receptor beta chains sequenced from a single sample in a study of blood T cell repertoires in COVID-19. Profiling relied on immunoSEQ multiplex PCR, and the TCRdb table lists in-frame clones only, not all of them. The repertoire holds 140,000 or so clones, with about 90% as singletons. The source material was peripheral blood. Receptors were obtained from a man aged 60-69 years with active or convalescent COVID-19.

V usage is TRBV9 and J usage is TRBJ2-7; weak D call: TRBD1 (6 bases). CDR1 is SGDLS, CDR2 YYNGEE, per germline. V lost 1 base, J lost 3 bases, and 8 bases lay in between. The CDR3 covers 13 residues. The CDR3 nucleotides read TGTGCCAGCAGCGTACAGGGGCGCTACGAGCAGTACTTC. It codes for CASSVQGRYEQYF.

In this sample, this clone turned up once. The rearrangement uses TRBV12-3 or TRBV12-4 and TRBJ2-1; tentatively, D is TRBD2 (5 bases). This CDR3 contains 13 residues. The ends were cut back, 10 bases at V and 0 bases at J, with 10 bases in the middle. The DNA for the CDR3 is TGTGCCACCGAGCGGAGCTCCTACAATGAGCAGTTCTTC. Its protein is CATERSSYNEQFF.

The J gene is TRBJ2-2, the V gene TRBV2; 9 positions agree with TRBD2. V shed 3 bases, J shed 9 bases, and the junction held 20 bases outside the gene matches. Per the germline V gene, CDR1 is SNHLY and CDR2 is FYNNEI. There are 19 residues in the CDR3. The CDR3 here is CASSDGQASLAGSEWELFF. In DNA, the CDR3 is TGTGCCAGCAGTGATGGGCAGGCCTCCCTAGCGGGATCAGAGTGGGAGCTGTTTTTT.

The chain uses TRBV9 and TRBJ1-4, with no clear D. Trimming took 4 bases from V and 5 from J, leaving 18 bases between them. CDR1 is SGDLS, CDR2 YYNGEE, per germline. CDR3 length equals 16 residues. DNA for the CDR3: TGTGCCAGCAGCCCCAGGCCCCGGGAGGACAATGAAAAACTGTTTTTT. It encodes CASSPRPREDNEKLFF. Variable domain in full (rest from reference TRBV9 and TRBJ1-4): DSGVTQTPKHLITATGQRVTLRCSPRSGDLSVYWYQQSLDQGLQFLIQYYNGEERAKGNILERFSAQQFPDLHSELNLSSLELGDSALYFCASSPRPREDNEKLFFGSGTQLSVL.

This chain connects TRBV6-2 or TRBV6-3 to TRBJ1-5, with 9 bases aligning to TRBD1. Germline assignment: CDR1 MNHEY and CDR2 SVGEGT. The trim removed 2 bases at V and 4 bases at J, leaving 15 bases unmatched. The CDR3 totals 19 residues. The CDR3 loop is CASSYNWDRDSLGNQPQHF. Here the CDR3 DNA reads TGTGCCAGCAGTTACAATTGGGACAGGGATTCCCTCGGGAATCAGCCCCAGCATTTT.

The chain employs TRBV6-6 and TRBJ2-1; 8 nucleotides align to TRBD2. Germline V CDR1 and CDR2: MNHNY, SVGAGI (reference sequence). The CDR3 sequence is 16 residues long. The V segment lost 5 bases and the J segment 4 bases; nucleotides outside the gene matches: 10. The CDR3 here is CASSRTVAGQYNEQFF. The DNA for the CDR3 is TGTGCCAGCAGTCGAACCGTAGCGGGACAATACAATGAGCAGTTCTTC.

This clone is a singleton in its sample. CDR3 sequence: CASSSFDRGVYNEQFF. CDR3 coding DNA: TGCGCCAGCAGCTCTTTCGACAGGGGAGTATACAATGAGCAGTTCTTC. The chain combines TRBV5-1 with TRBJ2-1; 8 bases match TRBD1. Losses at the gene ends were 3 bases for V and 4 bases for J; bases not matched to a gene: 9. This CDR3 is 16 amino acids long. CDR1 and CDR2 (germline): SGHRS, YFSETQ.

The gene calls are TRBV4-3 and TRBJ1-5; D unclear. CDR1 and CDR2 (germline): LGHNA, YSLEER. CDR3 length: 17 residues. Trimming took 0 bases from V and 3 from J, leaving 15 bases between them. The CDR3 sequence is CASSQELIRYNNQPQHF. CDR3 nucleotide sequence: TGCGCCAGCAGCCAAGAGTTAATCCGGTATAACAATCAGCCCCAGCATTTT.

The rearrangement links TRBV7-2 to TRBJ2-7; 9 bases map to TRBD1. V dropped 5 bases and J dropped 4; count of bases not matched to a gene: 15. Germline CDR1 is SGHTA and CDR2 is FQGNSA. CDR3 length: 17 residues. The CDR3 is CASSLQQTGTGIYEQYF. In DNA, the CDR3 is TGTGCCAGCAGCCTGCAACAAACCGGGACAGGGATATACGAGCAGTACTTC.

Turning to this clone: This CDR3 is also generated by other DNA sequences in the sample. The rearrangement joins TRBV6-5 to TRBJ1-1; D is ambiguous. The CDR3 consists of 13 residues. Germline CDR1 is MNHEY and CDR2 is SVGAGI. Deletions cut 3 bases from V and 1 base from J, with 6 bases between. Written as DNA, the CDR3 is TGTGCCAGCAGTTATTGGCAGAACACTGAAGCTTTCTTT. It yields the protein CASSYWQNTEAFF.

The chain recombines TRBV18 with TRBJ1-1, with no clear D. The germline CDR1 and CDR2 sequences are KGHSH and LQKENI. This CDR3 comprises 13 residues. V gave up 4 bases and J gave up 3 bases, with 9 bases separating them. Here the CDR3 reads CASSRKSDTEAFF. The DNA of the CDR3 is TGTGCCAGCTCACGCAAATCGGACACTGAAGCTTTCTTT.

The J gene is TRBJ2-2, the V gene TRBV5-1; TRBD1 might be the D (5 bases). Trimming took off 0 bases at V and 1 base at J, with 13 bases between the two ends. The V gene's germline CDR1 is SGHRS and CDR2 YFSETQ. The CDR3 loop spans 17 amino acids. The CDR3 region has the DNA TGCGCCAGCAGCTTGGCCCAGGGCGGAATGAACACCGGGGAGCTGTTTTTT. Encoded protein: CASSLAQGGMNTGELFF.

CDR3 in DNA: TGTGCCGCCCGGGGGTCGAATGAAAAACTGTTTTTT. Amino acids: CAARGSNEKLFF. The J gene is TRBJ1-4, the V gene TRBV6-6; D might be TRBD1 (5 bases). CDR1 MNHNY and CDR2 SVGAGI come from the germline V gene (reference sequence). The CDR3 has 12 amino acids. Trimming pared 11 bases from V and 5 bases from J, leaving 12 bases between.

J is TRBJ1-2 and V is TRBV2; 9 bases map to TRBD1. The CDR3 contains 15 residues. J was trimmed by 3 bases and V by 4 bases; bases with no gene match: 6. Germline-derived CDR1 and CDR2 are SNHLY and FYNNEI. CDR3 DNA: TGTGCCAGCAGTGCGACAGGGGGGAAAGACTATGGCTACACCTTC. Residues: CASSATGGKDYGYTF.

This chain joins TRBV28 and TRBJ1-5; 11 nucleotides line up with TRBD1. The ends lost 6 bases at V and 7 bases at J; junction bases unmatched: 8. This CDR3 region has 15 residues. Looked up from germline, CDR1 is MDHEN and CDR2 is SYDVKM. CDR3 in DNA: TGTGCCAGCAGGAAGGGCGGGACAGGGGGGCAGCCCCAGCATTTT. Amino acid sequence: CASRKGGTGGQPQHF.

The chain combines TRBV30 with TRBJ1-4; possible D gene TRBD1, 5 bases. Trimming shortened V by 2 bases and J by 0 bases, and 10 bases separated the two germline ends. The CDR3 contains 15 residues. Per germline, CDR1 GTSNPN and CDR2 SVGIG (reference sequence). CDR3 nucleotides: TGTGCCTGGAGTATGGGGCAAACAACTAATGAAAAACTGTTTTTT. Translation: CAWSMGQTTNEKLFF.

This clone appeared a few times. The CDR3 loop is CASSQRWSIETQYF. In DNA, the CDR3 is TGTGCCAGCAGCCAAAGGTGGAGTATAGAGACCCAGTACTTC. The rearrangement uses TRBV3-1 (or the pseudogene TRBV3-2) and TRBJ2-5; D remains ambiguous. This CDR3 contains 14 residues. Looked up from germline, CDR1 is LGHDT and CDR2 is YNNKEL (reference sequence). Trimming took off 2 bases at V and 4 bases at J, with 11 bases between the two ends.

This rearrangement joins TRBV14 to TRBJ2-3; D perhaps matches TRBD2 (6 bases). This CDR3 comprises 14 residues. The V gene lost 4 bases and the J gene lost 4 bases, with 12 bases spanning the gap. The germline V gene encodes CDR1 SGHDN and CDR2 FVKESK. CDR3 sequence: CASSRGQRADTQYF. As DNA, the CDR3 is TGTGCCAGCAGCCGCGGTCAGCGGGCAGATACGCAGTATTTT.

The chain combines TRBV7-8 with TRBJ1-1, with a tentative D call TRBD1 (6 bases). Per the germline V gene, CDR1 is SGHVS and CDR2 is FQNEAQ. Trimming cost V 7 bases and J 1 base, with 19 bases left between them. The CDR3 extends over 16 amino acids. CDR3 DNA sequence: TGTGCCAGCAACAACGCCGGGGGGACACAGAACACTGAAGCTTTCTTT. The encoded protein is CASNNAGGTQNTEAFF.

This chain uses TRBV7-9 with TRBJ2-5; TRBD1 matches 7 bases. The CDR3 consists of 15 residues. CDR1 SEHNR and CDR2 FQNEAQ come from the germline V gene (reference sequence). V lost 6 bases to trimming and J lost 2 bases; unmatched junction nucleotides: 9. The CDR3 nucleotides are TGTGCCAGCAGGAACGGACAGGAGACACAAGAGACCCAGTACTTC. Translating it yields CASRNGQETQETQYF.

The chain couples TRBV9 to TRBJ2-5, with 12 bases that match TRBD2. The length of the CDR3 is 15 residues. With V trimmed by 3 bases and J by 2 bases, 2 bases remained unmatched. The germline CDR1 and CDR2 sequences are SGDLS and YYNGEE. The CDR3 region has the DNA TGTGCCAGCAGCGCTAGCGGGAGGGGGCAAGAGACCCAGTACTTC. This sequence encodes CASSASGRGQETQYF.

Here the CDR3 DNA reads TGTGCCAGCAGGGACAGATTAATGATCCAAGAGACCCAGTACTTC. Protein sequence: CASRDRLMIQETQYF. The rearrangement joins TRBV2 to TRBJ2-5; a possible D gene is TRBD1 (6 bases). This CDR3 has 15 residues. The germline V gene encodes CDR1 SNHLY and CDR2 FYNNEI. V was clipped by 6 bases and J by 1 base, with 15 bases between them. Using reference TRBV2 and TRBJ2-5 for the parts outside the CDR3, the full variable domain is EPEVTQTPSHQVTQMGQEVILRCVPISNHLYFYWYRQILGQKVEFLVSFYNNEISEKSEIFDDQFSVERPDGSNFTLKIRSTKLEDSAMYFCASRDRLMIQETQYFGPGTRLLVL.

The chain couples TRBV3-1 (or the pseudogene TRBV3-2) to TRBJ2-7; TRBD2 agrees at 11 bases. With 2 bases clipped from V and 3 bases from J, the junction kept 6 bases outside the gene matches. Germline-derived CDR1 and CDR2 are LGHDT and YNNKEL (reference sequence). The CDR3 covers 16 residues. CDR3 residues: CASSQRRGTSGYEQYF. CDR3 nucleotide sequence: TGTGCCAGCAGCCAAAGGAGAGGGACTAGCGGCTACGAGCAGTACTTC.